This TCR beta chain appears in the sequencing data of a study of technical replicates of blood from a few donors. The trim removed 3 bases at V and 4 bases at J, leaving 11 bases unmatched. From germline, CDR1 is KGHSH and CDR2 LQKENI. CDR3 size: 17 residues. This table comes from immunoSEQ multiplex PCR, and its TCRdb copy is limited to in-frame clones, with some not included. The sample lists 95,000 to 100,000 clones; around 96% were seen once. The sequence was collected from a human donor in good health. The sample comprised T cells isolated from PBMCs. V gene TRBV18 combines with J gene TRBJ2-1; 8 nucleotides line up with TRBD2. The CDR3 reads CASSPGQAGGIYNEQFF. CDR3 sequence (DNA): TGTGCCAGCTCACCGGGCCAGGCGGGAGGAATATACAATGAGCAGTTCTTC. Variable domain in full (rest from reference TRBV18 and TRBJ2-1): NAGVMQNPRHLVRRRGQEARLRCSPMKGHSHVYWYRQLPEEGLKFMVYLQKENIIDESGMPKERFSAEFPKEGPSILRIQQVVRGDSAAYFCASSPGQAGGIYNEQFFGPGTRLTVL.